This T cell receptor beta chain was recorded in a study of OX40 agonist ivuxolimab in advanced cancers. V was clipped by 6 bases and J by 2 bases; unmatched bases: 9. The CDR3 is 16 amino acids. Germline-derived CDR1 and CDR2 are ENHRY and SYGVKD. Assay used: immunoSEQ multiplex PCR; TCRdb lists only in-frame clones, some missing. The sample yields tens of thousands of clones, 85% to 90% seen once. The sequence was collected from an adult with an advanced solid tumor such as melanoma, head and neck, liver or kidney cancer. This chain uses TRBV10-3 with TRBJ2-3; TRBD1 aligns across 9 bases. The sample was CD4+ or CD8+ T cells sorted from blood, taken in a trial of the OX40 agonist ivuxolimab. The CDR3 DNA is TGTGCCATCAGGCCAGGACAGGGGCTGCACACAGATACGCAGTATTTT. Translated, it gives CAIRPGQGLHTDTQYF.